Listed below are T cell receptor beta chains from one sample, sequenced in a study of graft-versus-host responses after intestinal transplantation. The repertoire was sequenced with immunoSEQ multiplex PCR; TCRdb's copy has only in-frame clones and lacks some. This table has 75,000 to 100,000 clones, 83% appearing once. These TCRs' antigens remain unknown. The sequences come from unstimulated CD8+ T cells sorted from spleen or lymph node cells, collected before intestinal transplant. These receptors originate from a human donor who received an intestinal transplant. CDR3s include the opening cysteine and the closing phenylalanine or tryptophan. The order of the fields is clone size, CDR3 length, J gene, V gene, D gene, CDR3 DNA, CDR3 protein. A D gene is named only where the DNA matches it firmly. Size is stated for part of the rows, as once, few or many counts, or as a class when the clone is expanded.

.,15,TRBJ1-2,TRBV6-5,.,TGTGCCAGCCGAACAACGACAGACCCCATCTATGGCTACACCTTC,CASRTTTDPIYGYTF
.,9,TRBJ2-7,TRBV6-5,.,TGTGCCAGAGACAAATCGCAGTACTTC,CARDKSQYF
.,16,TRBJ2-1,TRBV28,TRBD2,TGTGCCAGCAGTCCGGTTGGGACTAGGACTTTCGATGAGCAGTTCTTC,CASSPVGTRTFDEQFF
.,15,TRBJ2-3,TRBV9,TRBD2,TGTGCCAGCAGCGTGAGCGGGGGGACCACAGATACGCAGTATTTT,CASSVSGGTTDTQYF
.,14,TRBJ2-1,TRBV5-1,.,TGCGCCAGCAGCTCCCTCCCCAGGGGCAATGAGCAGTTCTTC,CASSSLPRGNEQFF
.,15,TRBJ1-5,TRBV16,TRBD1,TGTGCCAGCAGCCAATACACAGGGGGTAATCAGCCCCAGCATTTT,CASSQYTGGNQPQHF
.,15,TRBJ2-5,TRBV7-9,.,TGTGCCAGCAGCTTTTACGGGACTCCCGGAGAGACCCAGTACTTC,CASSFYGTPGETQYF
.,16,TRBJ2-7,TRBV4-2,TRBD2,TGTGCCAGCAGCCAAGATGCTAGCGGGGGATACTACGAGCAGTACTTC,CASSQDASGGYYEQYF
.,16,TRBJ1-1,TRBV11-2,.,TGTGCCAGCAGCTTAGGGGGCTTTCTCTCGCGGACTGAAGCTTTCTTT,CASSLGGFLSRTEAFF
few,15,TRBJ1-4,TRBV9,.,TGTGCCAGCAGCGTAGGGGGGGCAGATGGTGAAAAACTGTTTTTT,CASSVGGADGEKLFF
.,15,TRBJ2-3,TRBV4-1,TRBD1,TGCGCCAGCAGCCAAGGAGGCAGGGGGCCAGATACGCAGTATTTT,CASSQGGRGPDTQYF
.,14,TRBJ2-1,TRBV27,.,TGTGCCAGCAGTCCTGTTAGCTCCTACAATGAGCAGTTCTTC,CASSPVSSYNEQFF
.,15,TRBJ1-3,TRBV14,.,TGTGCCAGCAGCACAGGACAGAGTTACGGAAACACCATATATTTT,CASSTGQSYGNTIYF
few,14,TRBJ1-5,TRBV27,.,TGTGCCAGCAGTTTAGACCCGTACAATCAGCCCCAGCATTTT,CASSLDPYNQPQHF
.,14,TRBJ2-5,TRBV6-5,.,TGTGCCAGCATTCAATCGTGGACAGAAAAGACCCAGTACTTC,CASIQSWTEKTQYF
.,16,TRBJ1-1,TRBV7-6,.,TGTGCCAGCAGCTTACAGGGTGGGCCGGGGAACACTGAAGCTTTCTTT,CASSLQGGPGNTEAFF
.,12,TRBJ1-1,TRBV6-5,.,TGTGCCAGCAGTTACCTCAACACTGAAGCTTTCTTT,CASSYLNTEAFF
.,13,TRBJ2-2,TRBV2,.,TGTGCCAGCAGTCTGGACCCCACCGGGGAGCTGTTTTTT,CASSLDPTGELFF
once,14,TRBJ2-7,TRBV27,.,TGTGCCAGCAGTCTACTAGCTTGGCACTACGAGCAGTACTTC,CASSLLAWHYEQYF
.,14,TRBJ2-1,TRBV5-1,.,TGCGCCAGCAGCTTGGGACCCCTGTACAATGAGCAGTTCTTC,CASSLGPLYNEQFF
.,14,TRBJ2-7,TRBV11-2,.,TGTGCCAGCAGCTTCGGGACTGGCTCCTACGAGCAGTACTTC,CASSFGTGSYEQYF
.,12,TRBJ1-1,TRBV2,.,TGTGCCGGCCGGACAGCGAACACTGAAGCTTTCTTT,CAGRTANTEAFF
.,15,TRBJ2-1,TRBV28,TRBD1,TGTGCCAGCAGCCCCGGGACAGGGGGCAGGGATGAGCAGTTCTTC,CASSPGTGGRDEQFF
.,17,TRBJ2-6,TRBV9,.,TGTGCCAGCACCAGGACCGACCTGACCTCTGGGGCCAACGTCCTGACTTTC,CASTRTDLTSGANVLTF
.,13,TRBJ2-7,TRBV27,.,TGTGCCAGCAGTTTAGGGAGCGCCTACGAGCAGTACTTC,CASSLGSAYEQYF
.,15,TRBJ1-5,TRBV19,TRBD1,TGTGCCACCGCTGGGGGGACAGGGGGCCGCCAGCCCCAGCATTTT,CATAGGTGGRQPQHF
.,16,TRBJ2-7,TRBV7-9,TRBD1,TGTGCCAGCAGCCTTAGGCCCGGGACAGGCTCCTACGAGCAGTACTTC,CASSLRPGTGSYEQYF
.,16,TRBJ1-1,TRBV2,TRBD1,TGTGCCAGCAGTGTCTCAGGGGGCGCGGCGAACACTGAAGCTTTCTTT,CASSVSGGAANTEAFF
.,10,TRBJ2-3,TRBV5-8,.,TGTGCCAGCCACATGGATACGCAGTATTTT,CASHMDTQYF
.,14,TRBJ2-7,TRBV30,.,TGTGCCTGGACTACTACCCAAGCCCACTACGAGCAGTACTTC,CAWTTTQAHYEQYF
.,15,TRBJ1-2,TRBV11-2,.,TGTGCCAGCAGCCATCGACAGGCGGGGTACTATGGCTACACCTTC,CASSHRQAGYYGYTF
.,14,TRBJ2-7,TRBV19,.,TGTGCCAGTAGTATGTTTGCAAGCTCCTACGAGCAGTACTTC,CASSMFASSYEQYF
once,14,TRBJ2-4,TRBV4-1,.,TGTGCCAGCAGCCGTATAGAAGCCAAAAACATTCAGTACTTC,CASSRIEAKNIQYF
.,17,TRBJ2-7,TRBV4-2,TRBD2,TGTGCCAGCAGCCAAGATGTTAGAGGGCTAGCGGGAGACGAGCAGTACTTC,CASSQDVRGLAGDEQYF
.,15,TRBJ1-6,TRBV6-4,.,TGTGCCAGCATGTGCAGGCCTCCCTATAATTCACCCCTCCACTTT,CASMCRPPYNSPLHF
once,14,TRBJ1-1,TRBV11-2,.,TGTGCCAGCAGCTTAGACTATCAGAACACTGAAGCTTTCTTT,CASSLDYQNTEAFF
.,17,TRBJ2-1,TRBV4-1,.,TGCGCCAGCAGCCGCCGACCTCCGGGGTTAGTCTACAATGAGCAGTTCTTC,CASSRRPPGLVYNEQFF
.,15,TRBJ2-1,TRBV12-5,.,TGTGCTAGTGGTTGGTCGACTAGAACCTACAATGAGCAGTTCTTC,CASGWSTRTYNEQFF
.,15,TRBJ2-3,TRBV10-2,TRBD2,TGCGCCAGCGCCGATAGCGGGGGACGATTGGATACGCAGTATTTT,CASADSGGRLDTQYF
.,16,TRBJ2-1,TRBV6-4,TRBD2,TGTGCCAGCAGTGAGATCGGCGGGGGGGCCATCAATGAGCAGTTCTTC,CASSEIGGGAINEQFF
once,14,TRBJ2-5,TRBV4-1,.,TGCGCCAGCAGCGATGGCTGGTACCAAGAGACCCAGTACTTC,CASSDGWYQETQYF
.,14,TRBJ2-7,TRBV9,.,TGTGCCAGCAGCCCCGACAGGAATTGGTACGAGCAGTACTTC,CASSPDRNWYEQYF
.,17,TRBJ2-3,TRBV7-9,TRBD2,TGTGCCAGCAGCCTCCCGTGGAGCGGGAGTTCGGAGGATACGCAGTATTTT,CASSLPWSGSSEDTQYF
.,16,TRBJ1-3,TRBV4-1,.,TGCGCCAGCAGCTCCGGCCGACCCAGCTCTGGAAACACCATATATTTT,CASSSGRPSSGNTIYF
.,17,TRBJ1-6,TRBV5-1,TRBD1,TGCGCCAGCAGCTTGGGGGACAGGGAGGTCTATAATTCACCCCTCCACTTT,CASSLGDREVYNSPLHF
.,16,TRBJ2-1,TRBV7-6,TRBD2,TGTGCCAGCTCCTATTCTAGCGGGGGATCCTACAATGAGCAGTTCTTC,CASSYSSGGSYNEQFF
.,13,TRBJ2-5,TRBV19,.,TGTGCCAGTAGTCTACAGGGTGCGGAGACCCAGTACTTC,CASSLQGAETQYF
.,12,TRBJ2-7,TRBV5-1,.,TGCGCCAGCAGCCCGCAGGGTCTAGAGCAGTACTTC,CASSPQGLEQYF
.,14,TRBJ1-2,TRBV11-2,TRBD1,TGTGCCAGCAAACAAGAGGGACAGCCCTATGGCTACACCTTC,CASKQEGQPYGYTF
.,16,TRBJ2-7,TRBV30,TRBD2,TGTGCCTGGACCAGGACTAGCGGATCCCAGAAAGTGGAGCAGTACTTC,CAWTRTSGSQKVEQYF